Below, one T cell receptor beta chain is given with its context. This CDR3 spans 15 amino acids. Per the germline V gene, CDR1 is SGHAT and CDR2 is FQNNGV. Trimming took off 5 bases at V and 3 bases at J, with 13 bases between the two ends. This sample was taken from a study of T-cell memory formation after mild COVID-19. 5'RACE primed from the constant segment yielded TCR alpha and TCR beta cDNA libraries bearing sample barcodes and UMIs. TCRdb independently ran MiXCR on the 5' RACE reads; one entry per CDR3 protein. The sample has 430,000 or so distinct CDR3 sequences; 20% to 30% are singletons. This chain links TRBV11-2 with TRBJ2-2, with D tentatively TRBD2 (6 bases). The TCR originated in an adult woman who had mild COVID-19 (a few samples of this study predate the infection). Cell type and time point are not known. The sample taken for sequencing was PBMCs or a T cell subset sorted from them (not recorded which). CDR3 coding DNA: TGTGCCAGCAGCCTTCGGGGGACCTACACCGGGGAGCTGTTTTTT. It translates to CASSLRGTYTGELFF. The entire variable domain, with the rest obtained from reference TRBV11-2 and TRBJ2-2, is as follows: EAGVAQSPRYKIIEKRQSVAFWCNPISGHATLYWYQQILGQGPKLLIQFQNNGVVDDSQLPKDRFSAERLKGVDSTLKIQPAKLEDSAVYLCASSLRGTYTGELFFGEGSRLTVL.